These 4 T cell receptor beta chains came from one sample sequenced in a study of T-cell memory formation after mild COVID-19. TCRdb reprocessed the 5' RACE reads via MiXCR and lists one record per CDR3 protein. This table has a few hundred thousand distinct CDR3 sequences, 15% to 20% appearing once. Material: PBMCs or a T cell subset sorted from them (not recorded which). Receptors were obtained from a man aged 18 to 29 who had mild COVID-19 (a few samples of this study predate the infection). Cell type and time point are not known.

The chain carries TRBV20-1 and TRBJ2-5, with 7 bases fitting TRBD1. The CDR3 runs 12 residues. Trimming at V came to 3 bases and at J to 6 bases, leaving 4 bases not matched to a gene. CDR1 is DFQATT and CDR2 is SNEGSKA in the germline V gene (reference sequence). In nucleotides, the CDR3 is TGCAGTGCTAGCGACAGGGATCAGACCCAGTACTTC. Translated, it gives CSASDRDQTQYF.

This clonotype came up a few times. The chain recombines TRBV9 with TRBJ2-7, with a tentative D call TRBD1 (7 bases). The germline CDR1 and CDR2 sequences are SGDLS and YYNGEE. Trimming stripped 3 bases from V and 5 bases from J, with 21 bases between. The CDR3 loop spans 16 amino acids. CDR3 protein: CASSGRDSQAIDEQYF. The CDR3 nucleotides read TGTGCCAGCAGCGGGCGGGACAGCCAGGCGATCGACGAGCAGTACTTC.

The table lists this clonotype with a few counts. This chain connects TRBV10-3 to TRBJ1-3; D uncertain. The CDR3 has 15 amino acids. From germline, CDR1 is ENHRY and CDR2 SYGVKD. The V gene lost 3 bases and the J gene lost 0 bases, with 9 bases spanning the gap. CDR3 bases: TGTGCCATCAGTGATGAGGGCTTCTCTGGAAACACCATATATTTT. This gives the protein CAISDEGFSGNTIYF.

This chain links TRBV7-9 with TRBJ2-3; no reliable D call. Trimming shortened V by 11 bases and J by 3 bases, and 12 bases separated the two germline ends. The CDR3 extends over 12 amino acids. Looked up from germline, CDR1 is SEHNR and CDR2 is FQNEAQ (reference sequence). This CDR3 is CAVRGRTDTQYF. CDR3 in DNA: TGTGCCGTACGCGGAAGGACAGATACGCAGTATTTT.